This T cell receptor beta chain was identified in a study of T cells after yellow fever vaccination. Worth noting for this clonotype: At one end the junction does not follow the germline gene, possibly because of a read error.

This CDR3 is built from 15 residues. TCRdb analysed the 5' RACE reads with MiXCR anew, one entry per CDR3 protein. The table lists some 150,000 distinct CDR3 sequences, 5% to 7.5% of them singletons. The source is a man aged 25 to 40 who received the YFV17D yellow fever vaccine. This sample comprised CD4+ T cells sorted from PBMCs, obtained 10 days after the yellow fever booster vaccination. The rearrangement uses TRBV12-3 or TRBV12-4 and TRBJ1-6; 9 bases line up with TRBD1. As DNA, the CDR3 is TGTGCCAGCAGCTTAGGAGGGACAGGGAATTCACCCCTCCACTTT. It translates to CASSLGGTGNSPLHF.